This T cell receptor beta chain was observed in a study of shared clonotypes between healthy human individuals. Whole-study context: Ranging from 18 to 49 in age, donors were two women and three men. Overall study results and limits: Donor clonotype sharing was expected to depend on sequencing depth.

As to this clone: Antigen: not known.

Data came from immunoSEQ multiplex PCR; TCRdb stores just in-frame clones and leaves some out. The sample lists some 900,000 clones, more than 75% occurring once. CD4+ cell separation produced CD45RA+ naive and CD45RA-negative memory subsets. This clonotype was obtained from a man aged 18 to 30 in good health. The sequencing input was memory CD4+ T cells sorted from blood. As for subset: CD45RA-negative fraction.

The CDR3 DNA reads TGTGCCAGCAGTGGGACTGCTGGCAATCAGCCCCAGCATTTT. This translates into CASSGTAGNQPQHF. The chain recombines TRBV25-1 with TRBJ1-5; no clear D. The CDR3 covers 14 residues. The V end was cut by 4 bases, the J end by 2 bases, with 9 bases between. Germline V gene data show CDR1 as MGHDK and CDR2 as SYGVNS.